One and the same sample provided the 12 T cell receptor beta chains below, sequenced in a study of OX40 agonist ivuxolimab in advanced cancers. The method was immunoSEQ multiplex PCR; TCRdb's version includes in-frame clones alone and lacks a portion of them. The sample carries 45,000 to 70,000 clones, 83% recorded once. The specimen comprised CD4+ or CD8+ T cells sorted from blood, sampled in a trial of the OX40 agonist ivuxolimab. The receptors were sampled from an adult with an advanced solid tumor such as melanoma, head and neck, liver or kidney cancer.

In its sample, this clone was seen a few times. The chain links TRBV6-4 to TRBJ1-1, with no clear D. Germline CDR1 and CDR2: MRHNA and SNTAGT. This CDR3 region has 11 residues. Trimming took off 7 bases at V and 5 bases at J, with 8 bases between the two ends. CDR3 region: CASKKGTEAFF. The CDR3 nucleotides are TGTGCCAGCAAAAAGGGAACTGAAGCTTTCTTT.

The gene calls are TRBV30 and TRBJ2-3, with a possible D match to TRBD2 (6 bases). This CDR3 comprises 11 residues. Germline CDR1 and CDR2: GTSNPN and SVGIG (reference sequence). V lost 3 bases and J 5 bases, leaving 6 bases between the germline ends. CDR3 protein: CAWRREDTQYF. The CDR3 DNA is TGTGCCTGGAGGCGGGAAGATACGCAGTATTTT.

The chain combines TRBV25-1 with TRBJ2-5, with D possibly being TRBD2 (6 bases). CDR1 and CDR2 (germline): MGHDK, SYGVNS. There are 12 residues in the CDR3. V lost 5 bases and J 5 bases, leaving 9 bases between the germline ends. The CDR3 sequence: CASSWAGETQYF. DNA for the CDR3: TGTGCCAGCAGTTGGGCGGGGGAGACCCAGTACTTC.

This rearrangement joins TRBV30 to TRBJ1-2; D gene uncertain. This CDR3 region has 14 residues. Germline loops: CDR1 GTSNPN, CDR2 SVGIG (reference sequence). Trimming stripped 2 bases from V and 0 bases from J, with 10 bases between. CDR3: CAWSPGPPNYGYTF. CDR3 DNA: TGTGCCTGGAGTCCAGGTCCTCCTAACTATGGCTACACCTTC.

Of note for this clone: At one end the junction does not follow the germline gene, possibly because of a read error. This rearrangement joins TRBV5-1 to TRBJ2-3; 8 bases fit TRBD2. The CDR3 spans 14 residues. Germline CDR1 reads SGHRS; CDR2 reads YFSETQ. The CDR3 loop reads CAGRASGRGDTQYF. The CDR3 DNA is TGCGCCGGCAGGGCTAGCGGGCGGGGAGATACGCAGTATTTT.

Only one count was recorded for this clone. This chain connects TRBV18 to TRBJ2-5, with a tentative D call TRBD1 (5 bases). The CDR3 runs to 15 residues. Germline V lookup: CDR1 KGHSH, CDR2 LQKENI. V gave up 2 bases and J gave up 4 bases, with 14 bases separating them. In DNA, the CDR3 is TGTGCCAGCTCACCAACCAGGGTGAACGGAGAGACCCAGTACTTC. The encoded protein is CASSPTRVNGETQYF.

As DNA, the CDR3 is TGTGCCAGCAGTTTATTTGGGGGGAATCACTATGGCTACACCTTC. It specifies CASSLFGGNHYGYTF. The chain couples TRBV27 to TRBJ1-2; D is possibly TRBD1 (5 bases). From germline, CDR1 is MNHEY and CDR2 SMNVEV (reference sequence). The CDR3 loop spans 15 amino acids. V lost 1 base, J lost 3 bases, and 12 bases lay in between.

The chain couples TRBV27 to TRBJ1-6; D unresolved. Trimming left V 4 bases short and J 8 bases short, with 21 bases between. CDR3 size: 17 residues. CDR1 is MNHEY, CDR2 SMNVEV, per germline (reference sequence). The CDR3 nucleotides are TGTGCCAGCAGTTCGACTTTCTCGACAAATATGGATTCACCCCTCCACTTT. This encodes CASSSTFSTNMDSPLHF.

The CDR3 coding sequence is TGTGCCACCCGACGGTATGAAAAACTGTTTTTT. Protein: CATRRYEKLFF. The V and J genes are TRBV19 and TRBJ1-4; unclear D gene. The CDR3 is 11 amino acids. V was trimmed by 10 bases and J by 6 bases, leaving 9 bases between them. CDR1 and CDR2 (germline): LNHDA, SQIVND (reference sequence). The full variable domain, rest sourced from reference TRBV19 and TRBJ1-4, is DGGITQSPKYLFRKEGQNVTLSCEQNLNHDAMYWYRQDPGQGLRLIYYSQIVNDFQKGDIAEGYSVSREKKESFPLTVTSAQKNPTAFYLCATRRYEKLFFGSGTQLSVL.

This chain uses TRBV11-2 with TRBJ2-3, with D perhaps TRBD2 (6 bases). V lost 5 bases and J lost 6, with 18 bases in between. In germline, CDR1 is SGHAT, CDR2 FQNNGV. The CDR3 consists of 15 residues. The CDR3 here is CASSQRRRAGDTQYF. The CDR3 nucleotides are TGTGCCAGCAGCCAAAGGAGGAGGGCTGGCGATACGCAGTATTTT. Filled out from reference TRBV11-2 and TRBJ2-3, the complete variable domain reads EAGVAQSPRYKIIEKRQSVAFWCNPISGHATLYWYQQILGQGPKLLIQFQNNGVVDDSQLPKDRFSAERLKGVDSTLKIQPAKLEDSAVYLCASSQRRRAGDTQYFGPGTRLTVL.

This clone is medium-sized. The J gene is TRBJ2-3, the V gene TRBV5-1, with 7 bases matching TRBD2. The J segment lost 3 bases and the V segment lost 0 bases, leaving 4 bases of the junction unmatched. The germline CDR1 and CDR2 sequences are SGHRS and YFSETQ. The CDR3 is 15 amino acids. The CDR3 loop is CASSLEAGVTDTQYF. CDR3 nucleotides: TGCGCCAGCAGCTTGGAGGCGGGAGTGACAGATACGCAGTATTTT.

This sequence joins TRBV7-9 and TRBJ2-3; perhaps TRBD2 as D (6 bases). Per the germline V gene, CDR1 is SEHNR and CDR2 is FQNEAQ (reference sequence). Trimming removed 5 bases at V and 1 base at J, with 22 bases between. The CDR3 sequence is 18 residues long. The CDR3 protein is CASSRRGVGSFGTDTQYF. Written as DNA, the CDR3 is TGTGCCAGCAGCCGGCGGGGAGTTGGGTCCTTCGGCACAGATACGCAGTATTTT. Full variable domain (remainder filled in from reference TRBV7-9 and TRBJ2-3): DTGVSQNPRHKITKRGQNVTFRCDPISEHNRLYWYRQTLGQGPEFLTYFQNEAQLEKSRLLSDRFSAERPKGSFSTLEIQRTEQGDSAMYLCASSRRGVGSFGTDTQYFGPGTRLTVL.